Sequencing of this T cell receptor (beta chain) was carried out in a study of Ad26.COV2.S vaccination and SARS-CoV-2 variants. Whole-study context: The authors gave Ad26.COV2.S intramuscularly, either once or twice 56 days apart. Overall study results and limits: Quantification of TCR breadth and depth may have yielded underestimates of total T cell responses.

The ends were cut back, 7 bases at V and 0 bases at J, with 13 bases in the middle. Germline CDR1 LNHDA, CDR2 SQIVND (reference sequence). CDR3 length equals 16 residues. As for treatment: 19 received Ad26.COV2.S at low or high dose, single or two shots; roughly five received placebo; per-sample allocation not given. Samples came from day 63 after the first vaccine or placebo injection. This Boston cohort included adults aged 18-55 years. SARS-CoV-2 spike from the Wuhan strain was encoded by the vaccine, an Ad26 vector. Regarding this clone: The antigen is unknown.

Generated by immunoSEQ multiplex PCR, the TCRdb table keeps only in-frame clones and is missing some. The data contain some 330,000 clones, 85% to 90% of them singletons. Sequenced here: peripheral blood, sampled in a trial of Ad26.COV2.S vaccine versus placebo. This chain connects TRBV19 to TRBJ2-6; D possibly corresponds to TRBD1 (6 bases). The TCR originated in a person aged 18-60 years who received the Ad26.COV2.S COVID-19 vaccine or a placebo. CDR3 nucleotides: TGTGCCAGTAAGGACAGCCTTTACTCTGGGGCCAACGTCCTGACTTTC. Its translation is CASKDSLYSGANVLTF.